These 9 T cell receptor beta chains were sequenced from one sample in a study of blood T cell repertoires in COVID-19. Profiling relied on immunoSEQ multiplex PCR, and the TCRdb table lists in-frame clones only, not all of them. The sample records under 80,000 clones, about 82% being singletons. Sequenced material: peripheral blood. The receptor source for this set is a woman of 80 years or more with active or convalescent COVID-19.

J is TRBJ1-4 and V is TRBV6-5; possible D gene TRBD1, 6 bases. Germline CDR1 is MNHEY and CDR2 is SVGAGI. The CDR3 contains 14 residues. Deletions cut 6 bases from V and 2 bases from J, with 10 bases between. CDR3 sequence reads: CASSRGATNEKLFF. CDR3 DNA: TGTGCCAGCAGCAGGGGCGCGACTAATGAAAAACTGTTTTTT.

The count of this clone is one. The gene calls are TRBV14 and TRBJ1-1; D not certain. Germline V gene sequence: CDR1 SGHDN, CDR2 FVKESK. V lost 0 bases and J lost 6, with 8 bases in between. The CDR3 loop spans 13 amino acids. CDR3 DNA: TGTGCCAGCAGCCAAGAATGGCAGTCTGAAGCTTTCTTT. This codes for CASSQEWQSEAFF.

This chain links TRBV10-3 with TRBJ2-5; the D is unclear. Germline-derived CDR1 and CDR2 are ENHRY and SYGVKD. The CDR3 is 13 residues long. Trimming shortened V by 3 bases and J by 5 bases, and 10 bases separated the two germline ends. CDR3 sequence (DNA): TGTGCCATCAGTGAACCCCGAGCGGAGACCCAGTACTTC. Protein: CAISEPRAETQYF.

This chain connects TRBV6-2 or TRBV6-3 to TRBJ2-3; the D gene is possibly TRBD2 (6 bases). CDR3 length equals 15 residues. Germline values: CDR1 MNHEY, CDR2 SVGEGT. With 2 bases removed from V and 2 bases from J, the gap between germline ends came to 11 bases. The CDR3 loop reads CASSYTGTSTDTQYF. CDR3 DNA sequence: TGTGCCAGCAGTTACACCGGGACTTCCACAGATACGCAGTATTTT.

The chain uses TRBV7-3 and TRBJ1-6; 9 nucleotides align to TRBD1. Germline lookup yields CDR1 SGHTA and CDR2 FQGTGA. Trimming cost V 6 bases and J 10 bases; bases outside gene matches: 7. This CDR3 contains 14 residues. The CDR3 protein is CASSTGGAMSPLHF. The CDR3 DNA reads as TGTGCCAGCAGTACAGGGGGCGCAATGTCACCCCTCCACTTT.

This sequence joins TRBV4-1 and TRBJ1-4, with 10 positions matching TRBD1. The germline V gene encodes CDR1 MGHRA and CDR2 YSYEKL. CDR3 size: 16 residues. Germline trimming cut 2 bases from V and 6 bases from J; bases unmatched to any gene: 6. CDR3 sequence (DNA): TGCGCCAGCAGCCAACCAGGACAGGGGGTATATGAAAAACTGTTTTTT. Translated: CASSQPGQGVYEKLFF.

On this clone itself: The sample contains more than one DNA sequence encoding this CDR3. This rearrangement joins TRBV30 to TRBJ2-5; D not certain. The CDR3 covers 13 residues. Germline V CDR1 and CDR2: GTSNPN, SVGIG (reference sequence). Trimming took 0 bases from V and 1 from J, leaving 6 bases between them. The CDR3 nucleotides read TGTGCCTGGAGTGTATCTAGCCAAGAGACCCAGTACTTC. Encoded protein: CAWSVSSQETQYF.

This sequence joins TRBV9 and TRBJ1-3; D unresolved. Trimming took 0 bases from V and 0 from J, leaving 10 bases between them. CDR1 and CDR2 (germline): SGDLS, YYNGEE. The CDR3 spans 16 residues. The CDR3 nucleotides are TGTGCCAGCAGCGTAGGGTCACTCCGCTCTGGAAACACCATATATTTT. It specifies CASSVGSLRSGNTIYF.

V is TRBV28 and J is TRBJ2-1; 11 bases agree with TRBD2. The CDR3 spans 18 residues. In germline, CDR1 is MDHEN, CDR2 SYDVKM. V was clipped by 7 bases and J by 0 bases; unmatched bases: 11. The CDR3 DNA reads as TGTGCCAGCACCGCACGGGGGACTAGCGGAGACTCCTACAATGAGCAGTTCTTC. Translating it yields CASTARGTSGDSYNEQFF.